These 2 T cell receptor beta chains share one sample of origin, sequenced in a study of shared clonotypes between healthy human individuals. The method was immunoSEQ multiplex PCR; TCRdb's version includes in-frame clones alone and lacks a portion of them. The sample records about 590,000 clones, less than 97% being singletons. Naive CD8 populations comprised CD45RO-negative cells positively selected for CCR7, excluding terminally differentiated effector memory CD45RA+ cells. Sequenced sample: naive CD8+ T cells sorted from blood. The receptors come from a woman between 25 and 40 years old in good health.

The chain is built from TRBV27 and TRBJ2-1; 8 positions agree with TRBD2. Germline V gene lookup returns CDR1 MNHEY and CDR2 SMNVEV (reference sequence). V was pared by 8 bases and J by 9 bases, with 18 bases of the junction left unmatched. CDR3 size: 16 residues. The CDR3 loop reads CASPPPGTRGDVEQFF. DNA of the CDR3: TGTGCCAGCCCGCCACCAGGGACTAGAGGAGATGTTGAGCAGTTCTTC.

This clone was recorded once. The chain combines TRBV5-6 with TRBJ1-4; D remains unclear. The germline gives CDR1 SGHDT, CDR2 YYEEEE. V was trimmed by 5 bases and J by 10 bases, leaving 12 bases between them. This CDR3 region has 12 residues. The CDR3 region is CASSEWTAKLFF. CDR3 nucleotide sequence: TGTGCCAGCAGTGAGTGGACGGCAAAACTGTTTTTT.